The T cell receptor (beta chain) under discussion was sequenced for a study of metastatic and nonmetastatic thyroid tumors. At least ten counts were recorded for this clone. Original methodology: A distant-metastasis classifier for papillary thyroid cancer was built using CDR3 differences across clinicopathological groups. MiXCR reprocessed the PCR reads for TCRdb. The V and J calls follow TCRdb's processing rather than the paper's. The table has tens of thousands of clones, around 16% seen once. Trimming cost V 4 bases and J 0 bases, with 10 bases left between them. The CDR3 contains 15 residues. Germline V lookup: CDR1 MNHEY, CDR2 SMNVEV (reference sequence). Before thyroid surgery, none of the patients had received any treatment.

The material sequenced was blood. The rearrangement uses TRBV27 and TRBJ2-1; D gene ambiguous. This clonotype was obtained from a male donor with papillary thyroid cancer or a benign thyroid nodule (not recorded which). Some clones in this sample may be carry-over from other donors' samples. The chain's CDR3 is CASSWAGSSYNEQFF. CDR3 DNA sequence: TGTGCCAGCAGTTGGGCAGGTAGCTCCTACAATGAGCAGTTCTTC.